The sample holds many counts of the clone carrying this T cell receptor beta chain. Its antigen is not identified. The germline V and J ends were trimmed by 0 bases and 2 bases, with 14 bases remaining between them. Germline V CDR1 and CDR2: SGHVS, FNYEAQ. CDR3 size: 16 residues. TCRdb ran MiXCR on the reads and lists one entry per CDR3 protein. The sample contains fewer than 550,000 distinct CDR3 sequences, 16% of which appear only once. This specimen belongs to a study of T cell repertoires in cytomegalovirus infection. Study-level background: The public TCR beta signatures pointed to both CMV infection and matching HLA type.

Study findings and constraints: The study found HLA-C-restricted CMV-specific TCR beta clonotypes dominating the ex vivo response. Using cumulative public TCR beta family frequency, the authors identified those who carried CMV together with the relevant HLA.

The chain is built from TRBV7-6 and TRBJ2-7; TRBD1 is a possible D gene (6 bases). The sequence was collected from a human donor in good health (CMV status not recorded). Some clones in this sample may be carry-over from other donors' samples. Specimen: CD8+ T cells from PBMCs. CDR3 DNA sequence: TGTGCCAGCAGCTTAGCTCCCGGGACATCCCCCTACGAGCAGTACTTC. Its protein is CASSLAPGTSPYEQYF. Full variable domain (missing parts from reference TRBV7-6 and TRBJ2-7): GAGVSQSPRYKVTKRGQDVALRCDPISGHVSLYWYRQALGQGPEFLTYFNYEAQQDKSGLPNDRFSAERPEGSISTLTIQRTEQRDSAMYRCASSLAPGTSPYEQYFGPGTRLTVT.